The clone carrying this T cell receptor beta chain was observed a handful of times. The record originates from a study of PD-1 blockade in classical Hodgkin lymphoma. Deletions cut 2 bases from V and 7 bases from J, with 9 bases between. CDR3 length: 14 residues. Germline CDR1 SEHNR, CDR2 FQNEAQ (reference sequence). Indicated time point: cycle 4 day 1 (C4D1), after about 6 weeks of nivolumab. Every one of the patients relapsed after autologous stem cell transplantation (brentuximab vedotin exposure was variable). Profiled with immunoSEQ multiplex PCR; TCRdb holds only in-frame clones, not every one. This sample carries roughly 41,000 clones, roughly 69% of them seen once, and the ten largest clones take around 2.4%.

V is TRBV7-9 and J is TRBJ1-6; TRBD1 might be the D (6 bases). The material was peripheral blood mononuclear cells (PBMCs), obtained before the fourth cycle of nivolumab. The sequence was collected from a human donor with classical Hodgkin lymphoma. The CDR3, as DNA: TGTGCCAGCAGCTTAACAGGGAGGAATTCACCCCTCCACTTT. Its protein product is CASSLTGRNSPLHF.